Here is one TCR beta chain with its context. Its antigen target is currently unknown. No base quality values were provided; no much bigger clone lies one nucleotide off. The CDR3, from cysteine to phenylalanine, totals 15 residues. Kept here is only the CDR3 DNA, which spans 45 bases and is read in frame from base 1. The germline ends are 12 bases apart after V is trimmed by 2 bases and J by 3 bases. According to the germline V gene, CDR1 reads MDHEN and CDR2 reads SYDVKM. The data derive from a study of OX40 agonist ivuxolimab in advanced cancers. Turning to the overall study: The costimulatory receptor OX40 (CD134) was targeted by ivuxolimab, a fully human IgG2 agonistic monoclonal antibody. Intravenous ivuxolimab was administered to patients every 2 weeks at six dose levels: 0.01, 0.1, 0.3, 1.5, 3 and 10 mg/kg. A male proportion of roughly 80% and a mean age of approximately 60 years, ranging from roughly 20 to 80, were recorded for the dose-escalation cohort. Patients were allowed to have had prior anti-PD-1, anti-PD-L1 or anti-CTLA-4 therapy, and 40% of the dose-escalation patients had been treated with checkpoint inhibitors. Partial responses occurred in three dose-escalation patients: two with cutaneous melanoma and one with hepatocellular carcinoma. Among the approximately 50 dose-escalation patients, around 19 had hepatocellular carcinoma, 15 or so melanoma, 9 renal cell carcinoma and 9 head and neck cancer. The monotherapy dose-escalation portion (N of about 50 patients) of the phase I ivuxolimab trial is reported in the paper. The purpose of peripheral TCRbeta sequencing was to test whether ivuxolimab changed TCR sequence diversity and led to clonal T-cell expansion. Study-level results and caveats: Low levels of normalized T-cell clonal expansion were also seen in some nonresponding patients. After ivuxolimab, CD8+ T cells had more expanded clones than CD4+ T cells on average. In the 0.1-3.0 mg/kg groups, partial responders had among the lowest normalized peripheral clonal expansion, particularly in CD8+ T cells. The antigen specificity of the clonally expanded peripheral T cells was not determined. Clonal expansion of both CD4+ and CD8+ blood T cells was observed from baseline to week 6 at doses 0.1 to 3.0 mg/kg.

The trial excluded patients who had a history of autoimmune disease or were on systemic immunosuppression. Peripheral blood for TCR sequencing was collected from all dose cohorts at baseline, on cycle 4 day 1, and on cycle 7 day 1. The samples were drawn from a first-in-human, open-label, multicenter phase I dose-escalation trial of ivuxolimab. Adults with locally advanced or metastatic head and neck squamous cell, hepatocellular, melanoma or renal cell carcinoma were enrolled in the trial. Before TCR sequencing, CD4+ T cells and CD8+ T cells from peripheral blood were sorted into separate populations. Genomic DNA was isolated from the sorted cells so that the TCRbeta CDR3 region could be sequenced. The immunoSEQ Assay was used for sequencing of TCRbeta CDR3 regions. In its TCRdb copy, this immuneACCESS table keeps in-frame sequences only and misses some clones. Where compared with another copy, unresolved V genes explain less than half of these, and the others have no known cause. Recorded for this sample are about 80,000 clones; roughly 84% of them occurred a single time. The ten top clones hold 0.32% of the sample.

The rearranged chain carries TRBV28 and TRBJ2-3; the D gene remains uncertain. This receptor was taken from an adult with an advanced solid tumor such as melanoma, head and neck, liver or kidney cancer. Sequenced material: CD4+ or CD8+ T cells sorted from blood, taken in a trial of the OX40 agonist ivuxolimab. The DNA sequence reads TGTGCCAGCAGTTTAGGGCTAGTCAGTACAGATACGCAGTATTTT. This translates into CASSLGLVSTDTQYF. Where the CDR3 stops, the reference TRBV28 and TRBJ2-3 genes take over; the full variable domain is DVKVTQSSRYLVKRTGEKVFLECVQDMDHENMFWYRQDPGLGLRLIYFSYDVKMKEKGDIPEGYSVSREKKERFSLILESASTNQTSMYLCASSLGLVSTDTQYFGPGTRLTVL.